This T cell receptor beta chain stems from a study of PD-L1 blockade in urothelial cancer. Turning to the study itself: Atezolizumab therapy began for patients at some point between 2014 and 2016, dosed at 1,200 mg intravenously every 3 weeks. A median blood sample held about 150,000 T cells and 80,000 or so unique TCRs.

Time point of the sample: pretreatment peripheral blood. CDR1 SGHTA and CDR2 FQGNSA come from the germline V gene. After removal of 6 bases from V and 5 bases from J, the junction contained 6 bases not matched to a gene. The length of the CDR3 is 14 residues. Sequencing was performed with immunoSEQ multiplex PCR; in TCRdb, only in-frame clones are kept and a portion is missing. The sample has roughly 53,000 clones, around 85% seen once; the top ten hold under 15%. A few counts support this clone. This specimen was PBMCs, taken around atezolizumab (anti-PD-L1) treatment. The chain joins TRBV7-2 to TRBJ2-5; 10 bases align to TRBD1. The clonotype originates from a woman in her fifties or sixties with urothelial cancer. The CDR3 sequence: CASSRQGARETQYF. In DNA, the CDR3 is TGTGCCAGCAGTCGACAGGGGGCGCGGGAGACCCAGTACTTC.